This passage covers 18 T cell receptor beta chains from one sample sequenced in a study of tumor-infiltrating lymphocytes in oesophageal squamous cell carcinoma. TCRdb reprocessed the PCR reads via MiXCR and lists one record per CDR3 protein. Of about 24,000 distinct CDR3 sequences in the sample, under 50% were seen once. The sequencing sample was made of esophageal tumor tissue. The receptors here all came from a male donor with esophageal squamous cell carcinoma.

CDR3: CASSDRQGRQPQHF. CDR3 sequence (DNA): TGTGCCAGCAGCGATCGACAGGGTCGCCAGCCCCAGCATTTT. V usage is TRBV7-2 and J usage is TRBJ1-5; 7 nucleotides line up with TRBD1. With V trimmed by 5 bases and J by 7 bases, 8 bases remained unmatched. CDR3 length: 14 residues. Germline V gives CDR1 SGHTA, CDR2 FQGNSA.

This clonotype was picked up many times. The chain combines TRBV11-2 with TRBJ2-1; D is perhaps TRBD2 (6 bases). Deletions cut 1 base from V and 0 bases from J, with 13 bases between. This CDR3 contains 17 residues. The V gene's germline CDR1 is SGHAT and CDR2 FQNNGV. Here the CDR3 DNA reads TGTGCCAGCAGCTTAGTAGGAGGGGTGCCCTCCTACAATGAGCAGTTCTTC. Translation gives CASSLVGGVPSYNEQFF.

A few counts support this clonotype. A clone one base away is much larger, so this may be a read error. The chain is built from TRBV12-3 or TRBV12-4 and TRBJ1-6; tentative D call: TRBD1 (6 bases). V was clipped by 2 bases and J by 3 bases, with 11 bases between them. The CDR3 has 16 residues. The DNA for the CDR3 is TGTGCCAGCAGTTTATGGGGGCGCCTCTATAATTCACCCCTCCACTTT. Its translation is CASSLWGRLYNSPLHF.

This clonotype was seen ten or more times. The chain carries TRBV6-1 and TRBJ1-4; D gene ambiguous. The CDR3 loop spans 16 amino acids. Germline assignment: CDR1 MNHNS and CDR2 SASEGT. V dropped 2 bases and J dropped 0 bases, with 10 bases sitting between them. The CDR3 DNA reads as TGTGCCAGCAGTGAACGGGAGGGCTCAACTAATGAAAAACTGTTTTTT. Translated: CASSEREGSTNEKLFF.

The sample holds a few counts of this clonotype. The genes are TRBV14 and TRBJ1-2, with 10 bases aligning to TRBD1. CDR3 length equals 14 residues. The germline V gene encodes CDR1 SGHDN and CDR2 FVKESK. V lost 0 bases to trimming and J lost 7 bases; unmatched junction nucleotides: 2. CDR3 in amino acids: CASSQEGDRGGYTF. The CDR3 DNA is TGTGCCAGCAGCCAAGAGGGGGACAGGGGTGGCTACACCTTC.

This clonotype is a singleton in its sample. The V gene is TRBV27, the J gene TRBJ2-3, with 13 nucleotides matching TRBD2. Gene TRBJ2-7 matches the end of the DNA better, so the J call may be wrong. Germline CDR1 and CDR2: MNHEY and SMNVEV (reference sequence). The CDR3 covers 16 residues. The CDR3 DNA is TGTGCCAGCAGTGCGCGACTAGCGGGAGGCGTAAATGAGCAGTACTTC. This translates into CASSARLAGGVNEQYF.

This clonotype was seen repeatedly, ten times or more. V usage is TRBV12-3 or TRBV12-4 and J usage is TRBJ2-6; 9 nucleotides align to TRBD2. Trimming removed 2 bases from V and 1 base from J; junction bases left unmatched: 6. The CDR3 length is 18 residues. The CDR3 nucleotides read TGTGCCAGCAGTTTAAGGACTAGCGTTGTTTCTGGGGCCAACGTCCTGACTTTC. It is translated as CASSLRTSVVSGANVLTF.

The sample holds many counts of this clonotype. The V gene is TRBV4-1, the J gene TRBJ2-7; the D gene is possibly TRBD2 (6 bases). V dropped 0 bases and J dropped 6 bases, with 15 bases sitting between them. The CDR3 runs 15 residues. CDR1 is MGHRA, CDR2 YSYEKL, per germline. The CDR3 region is CASSQDGFGDSEQYF. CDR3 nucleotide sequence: TGCGCCAGCAGCCAAGATGGGTTCGGGGACTCCGAGCAGTACTTC.

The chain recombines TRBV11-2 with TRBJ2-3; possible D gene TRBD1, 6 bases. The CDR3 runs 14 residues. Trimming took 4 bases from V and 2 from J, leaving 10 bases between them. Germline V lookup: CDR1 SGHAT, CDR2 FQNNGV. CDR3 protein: CASSWTAYTDTQYF. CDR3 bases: TGTGCCAGCAGCTGGACAGCCTACACAGATACGCAGTATTTT.

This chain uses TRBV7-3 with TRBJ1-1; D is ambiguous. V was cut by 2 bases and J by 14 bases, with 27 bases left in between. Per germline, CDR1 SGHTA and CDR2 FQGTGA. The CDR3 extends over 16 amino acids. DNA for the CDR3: TGTGCCAGCAGCTTATCGCCGACTAGCGGATACAATGAGCAGTTCTTT. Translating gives CASSLSPTSGYNEQFF.

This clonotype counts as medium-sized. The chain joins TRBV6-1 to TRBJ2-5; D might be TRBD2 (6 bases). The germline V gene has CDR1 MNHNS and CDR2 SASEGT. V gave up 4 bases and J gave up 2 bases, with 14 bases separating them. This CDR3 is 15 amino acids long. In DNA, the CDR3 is TGTGCCAGCAGTGGACGCCCCGGGAGACAAGAGACCCAGTACTTC. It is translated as CASSGRPGRQETQYF.

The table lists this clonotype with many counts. The CDR3: CASRAREASYEQYF. The CDR3 DNA sequence: TGTGCCAGCAGGGCCAGGGAGGCCTCCTACGAGCAGTACTTC. The chain recombines TRBV6-1 with TRBJ2-7, with D maybe TRBD2 (6 bases). Trimming cost V 6 bases and J 0 bases, with 12 bases left between them. The germline CDR1 and CDR2 sequences are MNHNS and SASEGT. This CDR3 contains 14 residues.

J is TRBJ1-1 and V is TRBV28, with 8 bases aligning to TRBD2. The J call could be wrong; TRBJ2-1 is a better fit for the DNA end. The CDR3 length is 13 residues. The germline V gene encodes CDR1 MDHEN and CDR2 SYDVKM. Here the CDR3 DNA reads TGTGCCACCCGGGTAGCGGGACGTAATGAGCAGTTCTTC. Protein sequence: CATRVAGRNEQFF.

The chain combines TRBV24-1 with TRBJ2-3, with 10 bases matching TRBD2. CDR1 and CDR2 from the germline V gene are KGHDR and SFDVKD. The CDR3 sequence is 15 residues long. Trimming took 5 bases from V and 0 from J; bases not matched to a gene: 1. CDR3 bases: TGTGCCACCAGTGCGACTAGCGGGAGCACAGATACGCAGTATTTT. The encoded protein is CATSATSGSTDTQYF.

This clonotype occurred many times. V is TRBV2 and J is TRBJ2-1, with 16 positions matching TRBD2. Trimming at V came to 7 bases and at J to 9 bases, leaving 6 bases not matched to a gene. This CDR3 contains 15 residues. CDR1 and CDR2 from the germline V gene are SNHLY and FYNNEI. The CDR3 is CASTKGLAGGSEQFF. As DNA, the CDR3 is TGTGCCAGCACTAAGGGACTAGCGGGGGGGTCTGAGCAGTTCTTC.

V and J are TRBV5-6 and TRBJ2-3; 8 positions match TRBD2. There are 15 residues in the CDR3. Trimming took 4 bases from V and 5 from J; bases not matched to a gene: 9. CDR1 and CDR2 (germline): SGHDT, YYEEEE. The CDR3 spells CASSTRLAPLDTQYF. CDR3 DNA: TGTGCCAGCAGCACTCGACTAGCGCCACTAGATACGCAGTATTTT.

CDR3 coding DNA: TGTGCCAGCAGCTTGGGGGGCGGGAGAGGTTACGAGCAGTACTTC. It yields the protein CASSLGGGRGYEQYF. The V gene is TRBV12-3 or TRBV12-4, the J gene TRBJ2-1; TRBD2 might be the D (7 bases). The end of the DNA fits TRBJ2-7 better, so the J call may be wrong. The CDR3 totals 15 residues.

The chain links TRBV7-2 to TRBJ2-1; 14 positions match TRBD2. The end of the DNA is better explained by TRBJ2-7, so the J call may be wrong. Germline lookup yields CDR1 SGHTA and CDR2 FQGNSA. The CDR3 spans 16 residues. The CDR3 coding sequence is TGTGCCAGCAGCTCGGGACTAGCGGGAGCAATCTCCGAGCAGTACTTC. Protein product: CASSSGLAGAISEQYF.